These 7 T cell receptor beta chains were all obtained from the same sample, sequenced in a study of blood T cell repertoires in COVID-19. Clones were read by immunoSEQ multiplex PCR, and TCRdb kept only the in-frame ones, dropping some. The profile shows about 58,000 clones, roughly three quarters of them singletons. The specimen was peripheral blood. The receptors originated from a human donor in a cohort sampled during active COVID-19.

The V call is TRBV5-1, the J call TRBJ1-6, with no clear D. The CDR3 runs 13 residues. Germline V gene data show CDR1 as SGHRS and CDR2 as YFSETQ. The V end lost 2 bases, the J end lost 12 bases, and 12 bases lay between the germline ends. For the CDR3, the DNA is TGCGCCAGCAGCTTAGGTATAGGGAGACCCCTCCACTTT. It specifies CASSLGIGRPLHF.

This clone was seen only a few times. The chain carries TRBV9 and TRBJ1-1; 7 bases are shared with TRBD1. With 0 bases clipped from V and 5 bases from J, the junction kept 4 bases outside the gene matches. The CDR3 has 14 amino acids. The germline gives CDR1 SGDLS, CDR2 YYNGEE. The CDR3 DNA reads TGTGCCAGCAGCGTAGAAGTGACAGGGACTGAAGCTTTCTTT. It is translated as CASSVEVTGTEAFF. The variable domain in full, with the rest retrieved from reference TRBV9 and TRBJ1-1, is DSGVTQTPKHLITATGQRVTLRCSPRSGDLSVYWYQQSLDQGLQFLIQYYNGEERAKGNILERFSAQQFPDLHSELNLSSLELGDSALYFCASSVEVTGTEAFFGQGTRLTVV.

V and J are TRBV29-1 and TRBJ2-3; D gene unclear. The CDR3 totals 15 residues. Germline-derived CDR1 and CDR2 are SQVTM and ANQGSEA. The CDR3: CSAYPGPPSTDTQYF. The CDR3 DNA reads as TGCAGTGCTTACCCTGGGCCTCCTAGCACAGATACGCAGTATTTT.

This sequence joins TRBV4-2 and TRBJ2-5, with 7 positions matching TRBD2. The CDR3 has 14 amino acids. Trimming removed 0 bases from V and 4 bases from J; junction bases left unmatched: 2. Looked up from germline, CDR1 is LGHNA and CDR2 is YNFKEQ. This CDR3 is CASSQERGVETQYF. In nucleotides, the CDR3 is TGTGCCAGCAGCCAAGAACGGGGGGTAGAGACCCAGTACTTC.

The chain recombines TRBV7-9 with TRBJ1-6; 7 bases agree with TRBD1. The J segment lost 4 bases and the V segment lost 5 bases, leaving 5 bases of the junction unmatched. Germline values: CDR1 SEHNR, CDR2 FQNEAQ (reference sequence). This CDR3 is 15 amino acids long. In nucleotides, the CDR3 is TGTGCCAGCAGCCGGGGGGGACAGTATAATTCACCCCTCCACTTT. Its protein product is CASSRGGQYNSPLHF.

The chain recombines TRBV7-2 with TRBJ2-7; D is undetermined. Germline CDR1 reads SGHTA; CDR2 reads FQGNSA. Trimming cost V 4 bases and J 7 bases, with 14 bases left between them. This CDR3 has 13 residues. CDR3 residues: CASSSPTLMEQYF. CDR3 coding DNA: TGTGCCAGCAGCTCCCCTACGTTAATGGAGCAGTACTTC.

V is TRBV5-1 and J is TRBJ2-7, with D possibly being TRBD2 (6 bases). CDR1 is SGHRS, CDR2 YFSETQ, per germline. Deletions cut 4 bases from V and 3 bases from J, with 23 bases between. The CDR3 has 17 residues. The CDR3 sequence is CASSPGTTERGLYEQYF. The CDR3 DNA sequence: TGCGCCAGCAGCCCAGGGACCACAGAAAGGGGACTCTACGAGCAGTACTTC.